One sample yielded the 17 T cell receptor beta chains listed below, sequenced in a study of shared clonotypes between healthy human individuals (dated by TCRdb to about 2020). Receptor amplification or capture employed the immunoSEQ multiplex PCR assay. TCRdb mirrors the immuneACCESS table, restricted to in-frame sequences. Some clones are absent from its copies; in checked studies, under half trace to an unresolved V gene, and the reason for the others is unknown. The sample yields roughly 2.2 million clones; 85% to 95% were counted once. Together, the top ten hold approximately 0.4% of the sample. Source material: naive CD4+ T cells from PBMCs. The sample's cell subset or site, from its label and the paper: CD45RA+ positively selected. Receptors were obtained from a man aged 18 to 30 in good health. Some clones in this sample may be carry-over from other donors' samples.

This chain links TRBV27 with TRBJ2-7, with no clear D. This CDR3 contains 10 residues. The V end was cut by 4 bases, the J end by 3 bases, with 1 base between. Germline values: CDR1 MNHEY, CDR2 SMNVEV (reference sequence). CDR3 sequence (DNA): TGTGCCAGCAGTTACTACGAGCAGTACTTC. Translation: CASSYYEQYF.

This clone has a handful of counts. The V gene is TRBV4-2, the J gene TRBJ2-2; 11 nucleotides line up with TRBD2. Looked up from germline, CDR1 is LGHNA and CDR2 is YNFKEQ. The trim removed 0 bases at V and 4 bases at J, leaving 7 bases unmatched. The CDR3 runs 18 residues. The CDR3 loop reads CASSQDRSSGRFTGELFF. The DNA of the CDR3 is TGTGCCAGCAGCCAAGATCGTTCTAGCGGGAGGTTCACCGGGGAGCTGTTTTTT.

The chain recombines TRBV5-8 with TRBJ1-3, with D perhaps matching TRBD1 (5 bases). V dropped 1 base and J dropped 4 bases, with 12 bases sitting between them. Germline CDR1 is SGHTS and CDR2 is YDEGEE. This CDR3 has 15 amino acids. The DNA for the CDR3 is TGTGCCAGCAGCTTGCTCGGAGGGGCAGGAAACACCATATATTTT. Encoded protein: CASSLLGGAGNTIYF.

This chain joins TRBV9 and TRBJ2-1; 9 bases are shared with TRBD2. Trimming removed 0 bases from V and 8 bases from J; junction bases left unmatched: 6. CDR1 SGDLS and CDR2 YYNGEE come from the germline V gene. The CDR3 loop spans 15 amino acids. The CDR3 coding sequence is TGTGCCAGCAGCGTAGAAGGCGGGAGGGTTCATGAGCAGTTCTTC. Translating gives CASSVEGGRVHEQFF.

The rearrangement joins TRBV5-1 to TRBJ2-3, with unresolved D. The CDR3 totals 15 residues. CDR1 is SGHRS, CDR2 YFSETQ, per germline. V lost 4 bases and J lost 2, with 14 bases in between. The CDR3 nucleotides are TGCGCCAGCAGCCTAACACTTCCCGACACAGATACGCAGTATTTT. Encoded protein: CASSLTLPDTDTQYF.

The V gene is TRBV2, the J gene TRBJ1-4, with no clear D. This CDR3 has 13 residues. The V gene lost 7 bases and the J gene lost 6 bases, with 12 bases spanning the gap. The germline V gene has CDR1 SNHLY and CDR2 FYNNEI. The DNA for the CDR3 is TGTGCCAGCAACAAGGGCGGGCATGAAAAACTGTTTTTT. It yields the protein CASNKGGHEKLFF. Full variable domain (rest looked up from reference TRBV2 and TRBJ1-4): EPEVTQTPSHQVTQMGQEVILRCVPISNHLYFYWYRQILGQKVEFLVSFYNNEISEKSEIFDDQFSVERPDGSNFTLKIRSTKLEDSAMYFCASNKGGHEKLFFGSGTQLSVL.

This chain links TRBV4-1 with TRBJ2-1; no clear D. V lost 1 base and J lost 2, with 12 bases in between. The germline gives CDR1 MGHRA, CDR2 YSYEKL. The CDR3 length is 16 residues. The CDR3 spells CASSQVDLVTYNEQFF. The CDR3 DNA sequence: TGCGCCAGCAGCCAAGTAGACCTAGTTACCTACAATGAGCAGTTCTTC.

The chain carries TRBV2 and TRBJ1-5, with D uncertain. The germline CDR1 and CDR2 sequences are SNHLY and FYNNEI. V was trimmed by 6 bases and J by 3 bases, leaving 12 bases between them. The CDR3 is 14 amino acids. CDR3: CASSSNRDNQPQHF. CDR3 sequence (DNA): TGTGCCAGCAGCTCTAACCGGGACAATCAGCCCCAGCATTTT. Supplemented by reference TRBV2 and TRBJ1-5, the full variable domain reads EPEVTQTPSHQVTQMGQEVILRCVPISNHLYFYWYRQILGQKVEFLVSFYNNEISEKSEIFDDQFSVERPDGSNFTLKIRSTKLEDSAMYFCASSSNRDNQPQHFGDGTRLSIL.

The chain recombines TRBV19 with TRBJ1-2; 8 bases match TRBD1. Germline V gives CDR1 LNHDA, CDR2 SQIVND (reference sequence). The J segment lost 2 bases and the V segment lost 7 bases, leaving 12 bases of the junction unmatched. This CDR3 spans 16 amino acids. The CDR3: CASTPGQAPRNYGYTF. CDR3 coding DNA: TGTGCCAGTACTCCGGGACAGGCCCCGCGAAACTATGGCTACACCTTC.

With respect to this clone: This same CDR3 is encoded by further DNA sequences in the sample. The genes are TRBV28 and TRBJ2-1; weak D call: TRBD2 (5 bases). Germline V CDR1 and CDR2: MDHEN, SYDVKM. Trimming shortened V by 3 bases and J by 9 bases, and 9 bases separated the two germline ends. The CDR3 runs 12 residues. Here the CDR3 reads CASSLLAGEQFF. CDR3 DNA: TGTGCCAGCAGTTTGCTAGCTGGTGAGCAGTTCTTC.

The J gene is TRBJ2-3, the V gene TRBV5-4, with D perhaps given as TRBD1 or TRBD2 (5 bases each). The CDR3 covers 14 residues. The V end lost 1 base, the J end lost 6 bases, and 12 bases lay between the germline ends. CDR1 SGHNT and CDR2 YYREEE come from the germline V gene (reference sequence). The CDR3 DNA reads TGTGCCAGCAGCTTGAGAGGGACCGCGGATACGCAGTATTTT. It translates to CASSLRGTADTQYF.

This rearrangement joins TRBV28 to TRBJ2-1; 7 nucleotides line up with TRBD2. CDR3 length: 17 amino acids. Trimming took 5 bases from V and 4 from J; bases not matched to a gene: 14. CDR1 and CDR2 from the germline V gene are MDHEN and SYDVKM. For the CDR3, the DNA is TGTGCCAGCAGTGCTACCTCAGCGGGATCAGGTTACAATGAGCAGTTCTTC. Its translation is CASSATSAGSGYNEQFF.

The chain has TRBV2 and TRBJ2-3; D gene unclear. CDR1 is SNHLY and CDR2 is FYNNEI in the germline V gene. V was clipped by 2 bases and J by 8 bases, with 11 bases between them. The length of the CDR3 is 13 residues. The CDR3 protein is CASSELRLSTQYF. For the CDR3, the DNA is TGTGCCAGCAGTGAATTGCGGCTATCTACGCAGTATTTT.

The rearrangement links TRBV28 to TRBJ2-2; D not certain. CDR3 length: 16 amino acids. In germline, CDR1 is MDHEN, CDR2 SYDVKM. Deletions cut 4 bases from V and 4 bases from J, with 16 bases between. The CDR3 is CASSSPLRKLTGELFF. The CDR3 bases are TGTGCCAGCAGTTCCCCTCTCCGTAAGCTCACCGGGGAGCTGTTTTTT.

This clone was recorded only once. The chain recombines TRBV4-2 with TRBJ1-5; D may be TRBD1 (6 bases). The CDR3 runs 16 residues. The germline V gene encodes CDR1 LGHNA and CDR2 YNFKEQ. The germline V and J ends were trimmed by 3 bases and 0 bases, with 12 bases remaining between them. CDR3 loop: CASSHAQGYSNQPQHF. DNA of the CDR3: TGTGCCAGCAGCCACGCCCAGGGGTATAGCAATCAGCCCCAGCATTTT.

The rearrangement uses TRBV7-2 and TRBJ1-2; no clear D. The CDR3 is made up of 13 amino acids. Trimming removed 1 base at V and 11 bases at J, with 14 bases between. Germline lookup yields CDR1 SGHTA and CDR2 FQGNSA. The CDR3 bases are TGTGCCAGCAGCTTAGGAACAGCGACCCTTTACACCTTC. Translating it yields CASSLGTATLYTF.

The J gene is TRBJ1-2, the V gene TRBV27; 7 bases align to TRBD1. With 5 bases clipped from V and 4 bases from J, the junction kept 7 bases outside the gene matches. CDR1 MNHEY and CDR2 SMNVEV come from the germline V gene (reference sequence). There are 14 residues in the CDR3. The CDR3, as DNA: TGTGCCAGCAGTCATCGACAGGGCAGCTATGGCTACACCTTC. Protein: CASSHRQGSYGYTF.